This T cell receptor beta chain appears in the sequencing data of a study of metastatic and nonmetastatic thyroid tumors. This clone was detected a few times. No antigen is known for it. TCRdb re-called the PCR reads with MiXCR. The sample has under 50,000 clones, about 26% seen once. Overall study findings and caveats: In both blood and tumor samples, TCR beta diversity was reported significantly higher for malignant than benign nodules.

V was clipped by 5 bases and J by 0 bases, with 11 bases between them. CDR3 length: 14 amino acids. From germline, CDR1 is LNHDA and CDR2 SQIVND (reference sequence). Thyroid surgery was performed in patients who had received no treatment beforehand. The rearrangement uses TRBV19 and TRBJ2-7, with D possibly matching TRBD1 (5 bases). Sequencing input: blood. This sequence originates from a male donor with papillary thyroid cancer or a benign thyroid nodule (not recorded which). Some clones in this sample may be carry-over from other donors' samples. The CDR3 sequence is CASSWGRGSYEQYF. The DNA of the CDR3 is TGTGCCAGTAGTTGGGGCCGCGGCTCCTACGAGCAGTACTTC.